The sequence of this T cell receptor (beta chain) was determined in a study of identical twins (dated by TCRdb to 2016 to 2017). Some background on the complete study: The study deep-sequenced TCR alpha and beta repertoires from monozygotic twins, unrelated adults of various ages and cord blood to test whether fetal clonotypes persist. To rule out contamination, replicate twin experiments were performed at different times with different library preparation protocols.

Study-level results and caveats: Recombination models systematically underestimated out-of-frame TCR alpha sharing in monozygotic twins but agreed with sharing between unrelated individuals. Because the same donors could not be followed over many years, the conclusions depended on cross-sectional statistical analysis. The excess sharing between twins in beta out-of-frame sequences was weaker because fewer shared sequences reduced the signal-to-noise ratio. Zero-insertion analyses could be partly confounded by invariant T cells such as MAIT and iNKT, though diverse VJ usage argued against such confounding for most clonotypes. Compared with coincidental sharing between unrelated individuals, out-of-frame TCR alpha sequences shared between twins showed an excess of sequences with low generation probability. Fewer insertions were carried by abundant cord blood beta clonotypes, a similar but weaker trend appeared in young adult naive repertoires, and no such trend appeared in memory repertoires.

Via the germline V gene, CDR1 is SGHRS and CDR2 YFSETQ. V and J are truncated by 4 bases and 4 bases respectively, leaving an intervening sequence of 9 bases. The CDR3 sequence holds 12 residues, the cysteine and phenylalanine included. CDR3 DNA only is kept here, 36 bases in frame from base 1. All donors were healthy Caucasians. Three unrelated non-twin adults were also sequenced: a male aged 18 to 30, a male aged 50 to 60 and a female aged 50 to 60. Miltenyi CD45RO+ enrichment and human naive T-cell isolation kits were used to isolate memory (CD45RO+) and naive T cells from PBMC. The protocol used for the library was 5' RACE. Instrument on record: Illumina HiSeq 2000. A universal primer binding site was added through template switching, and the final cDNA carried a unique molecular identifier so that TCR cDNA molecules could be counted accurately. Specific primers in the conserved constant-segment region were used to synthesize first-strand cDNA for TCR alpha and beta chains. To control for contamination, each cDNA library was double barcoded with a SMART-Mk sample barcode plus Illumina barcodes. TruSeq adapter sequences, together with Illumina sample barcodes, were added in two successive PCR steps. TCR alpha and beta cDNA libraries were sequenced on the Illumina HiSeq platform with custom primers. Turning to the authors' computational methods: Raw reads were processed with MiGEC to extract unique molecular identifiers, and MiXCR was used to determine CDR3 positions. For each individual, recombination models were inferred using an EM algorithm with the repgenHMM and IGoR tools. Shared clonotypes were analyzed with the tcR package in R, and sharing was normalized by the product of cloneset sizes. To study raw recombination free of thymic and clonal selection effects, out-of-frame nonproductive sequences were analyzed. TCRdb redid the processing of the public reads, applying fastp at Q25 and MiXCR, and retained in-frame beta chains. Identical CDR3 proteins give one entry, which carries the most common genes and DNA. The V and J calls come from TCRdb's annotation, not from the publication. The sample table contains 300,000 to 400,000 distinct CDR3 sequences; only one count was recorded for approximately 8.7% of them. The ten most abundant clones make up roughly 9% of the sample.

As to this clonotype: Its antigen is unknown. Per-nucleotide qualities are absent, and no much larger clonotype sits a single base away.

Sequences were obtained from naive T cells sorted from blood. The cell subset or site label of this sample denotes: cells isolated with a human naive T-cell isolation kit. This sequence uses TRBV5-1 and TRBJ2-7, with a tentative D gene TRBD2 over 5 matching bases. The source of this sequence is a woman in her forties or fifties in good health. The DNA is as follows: TGCGCCAGCAGCGACGAGGGATACGAGCAGTACTTC. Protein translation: CASSDEGYEQYF.